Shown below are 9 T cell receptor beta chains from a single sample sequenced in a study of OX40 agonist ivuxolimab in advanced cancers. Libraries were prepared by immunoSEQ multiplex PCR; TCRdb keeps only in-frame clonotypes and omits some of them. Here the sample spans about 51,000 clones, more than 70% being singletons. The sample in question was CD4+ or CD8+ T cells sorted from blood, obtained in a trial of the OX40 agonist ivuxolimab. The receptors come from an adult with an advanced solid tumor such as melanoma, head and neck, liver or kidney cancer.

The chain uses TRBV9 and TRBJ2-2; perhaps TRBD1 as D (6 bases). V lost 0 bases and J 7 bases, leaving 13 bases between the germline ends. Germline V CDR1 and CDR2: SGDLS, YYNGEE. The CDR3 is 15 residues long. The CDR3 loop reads CASSVEVGGHGELFF. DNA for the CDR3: TGTGCCAGCAGCGTAGAGGTTGGGGGCCACGGGGAGCTGTTTTTT.

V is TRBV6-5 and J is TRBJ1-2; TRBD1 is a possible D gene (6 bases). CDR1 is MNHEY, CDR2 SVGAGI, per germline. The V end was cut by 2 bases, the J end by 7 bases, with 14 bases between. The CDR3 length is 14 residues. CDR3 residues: CASSYQQGVGGYTF. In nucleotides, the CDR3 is TGTGCCAGCAGTTACCAACAGGGAGTGGGTGGCTACACCTTC.

In nucleotides, the CDR3 is TGTGCCAGCAGCTTGGTTCGACTAGCGGGAGGGGGATACAATGAGCAGTTCTTC. It codes for CASSLVRLAGGGYNEQFF. The chain joins TRBV5-5 to TRBJ2-1, with 14 bases fitting TRBD2. CDR1 and CDR2 from the germline V gene are SGHKS and YYEKEE (reference sequence). The CDR3 spans 18 residues. The ends lost 0 bases at V and 4 bases at J; junction bases unmatched: 6.

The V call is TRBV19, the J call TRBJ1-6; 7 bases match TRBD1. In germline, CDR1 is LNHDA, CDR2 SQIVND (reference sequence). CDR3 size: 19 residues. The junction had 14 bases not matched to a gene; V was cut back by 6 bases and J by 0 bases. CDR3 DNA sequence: TGTGCCAGTAGCTGGAAACGGACAGGAACGAGCTCCTATAATTCACCCCTCCACTTT. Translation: CASSWKRTGTSSYNSPLHF.

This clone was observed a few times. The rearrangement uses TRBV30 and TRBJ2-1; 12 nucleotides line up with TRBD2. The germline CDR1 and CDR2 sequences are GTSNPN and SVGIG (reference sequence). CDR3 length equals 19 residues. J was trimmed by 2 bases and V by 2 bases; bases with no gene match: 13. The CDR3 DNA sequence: TGTGCCTGGAGTCTAATTCGGACTAGCGGGGCCGATCCCTACAATGAGCAGTTCTTC. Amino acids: CAWSLIRTSGADPYNEQFF. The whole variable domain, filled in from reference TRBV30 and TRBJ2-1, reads SQTIHQWPATLVQPVGSPLSLECTVEGTSNPNLYWYRQAAGRGLQLLFYSVGIGQISSEVPQNLSASRPQDRQFILSSKKLLLSDSGFYLCAWSLIRTSGADPYNEQFFGPGTRLTVL.

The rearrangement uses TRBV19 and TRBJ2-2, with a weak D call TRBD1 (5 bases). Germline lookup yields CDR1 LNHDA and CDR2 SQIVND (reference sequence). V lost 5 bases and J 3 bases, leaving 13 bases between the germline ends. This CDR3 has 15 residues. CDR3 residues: CASSYPGHDTGELFF. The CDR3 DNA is TGTGCCAGTAGTTACCCCGGACACGACACCGGGGAGCTGTTTTTT.

CDR3 loop: CASSMAGAVHEQYF. The CDR3 region has the DNA TGTGCCAGCAGCATGGCCGGGGCTGTCCACGAGCAGTACTTC. The J gene is TRBJ2-7, the V gene TRBV11-3, with D perhaps matching TRBD1 or TRBD2 (5 bases each). With 5 bases removed from V and 5 bases from J, the gap between germline ends came to 16 bases. Germline assignment: CDR1 SGHNT and CDR2 YENEEA. This CDR3 region has 14 residues.

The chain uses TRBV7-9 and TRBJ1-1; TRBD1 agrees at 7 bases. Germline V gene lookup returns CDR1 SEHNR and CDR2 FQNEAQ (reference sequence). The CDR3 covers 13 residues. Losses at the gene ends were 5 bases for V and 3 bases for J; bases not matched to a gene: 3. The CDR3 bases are TGTGCCAGCAGCCCGGGACAGTACACTGAAGCTTTCTTT. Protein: CASSPGQYTEAFF. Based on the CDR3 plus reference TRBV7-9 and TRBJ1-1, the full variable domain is DTGVSQNPRHKITKRGQNVTFRCDPISEHNRLYWYRQTLGQGPEFLTYFQNEAQLEKSRLLSDRFSAERPKGSFSTLEIQRTEQGDSAMYLCASSPGQYTEAFFGQGTRLTVV.

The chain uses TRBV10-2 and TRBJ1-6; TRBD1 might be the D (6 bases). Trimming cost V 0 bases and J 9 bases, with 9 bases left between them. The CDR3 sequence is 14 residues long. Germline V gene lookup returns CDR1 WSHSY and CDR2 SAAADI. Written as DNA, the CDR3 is TGCGCCAGCAGTGAGTCAGGGGGGGTTTCACCCCTCCACTTT. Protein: CASSESGGVSPLHF.